This T cell receptor beta chain was obtained from a study of PD-1 and CTLA-4 blockade in melanoma. Here immunoSEQ multiplex PCR was the method, and the copy in TCRdb shows in-frame clones only, minus some. This sample has some 29,000 clones, with about 89% found just once. This CDR3 contains 15 residues. Germline V CDR1 and CDR2: LGHDT, YNNKEL (reference sequence). V lost 3 bases and J lost 3; bases outside the gene matches: 4. The TCR was taken from a human donor with melanoma. The input for sequencing was CD8+ T cells from peripheral blood, taken before anti-PD-1 treatment. This chain links TRBV3-1 (or the pseudogene TRBV3-2) with TRBJ2-3; 9 bases line up with TRBD1. CDR3 loop: CASSHGDRETDTQYF. The CDR3 coding sequence is TGTGCCAGCAGCCATGGGGACAGGGAGACAGATACGCAGTATTTT.